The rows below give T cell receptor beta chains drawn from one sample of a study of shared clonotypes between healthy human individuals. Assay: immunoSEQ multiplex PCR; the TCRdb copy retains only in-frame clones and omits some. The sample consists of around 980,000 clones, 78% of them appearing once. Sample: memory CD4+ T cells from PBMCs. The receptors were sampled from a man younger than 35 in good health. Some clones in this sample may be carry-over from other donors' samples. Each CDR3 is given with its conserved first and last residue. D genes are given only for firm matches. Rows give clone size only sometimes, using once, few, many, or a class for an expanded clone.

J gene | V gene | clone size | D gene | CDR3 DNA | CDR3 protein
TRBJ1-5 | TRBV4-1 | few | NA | TGCGCCAGCAGCCAGCAGGGGCGCAATCAGCCCCAGCATTTT | CASSQQGRNQPQHF
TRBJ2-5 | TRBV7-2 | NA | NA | TGTGCCAGCAGCCCAGTTGGGGTTCGAGAGACCCAGTACTTC | CASSPVGVRETQYF
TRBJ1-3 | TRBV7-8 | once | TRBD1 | TGTGCCAGCAGCCCGGGGACAGGCCACTCTGGAAACACCATATATTTT | CASSPGTGHSGNTIYF
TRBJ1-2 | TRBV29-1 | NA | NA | TGCAGCACCAGAATGGGGGATGCGGGTGGCTACACCTTC | CSTRMGDAGGYTF
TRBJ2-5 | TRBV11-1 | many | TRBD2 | TGTGCCAGCAGCTGGCCGGGGGGGGAGACCCAGTACTTC | CASSWPGGETQYF
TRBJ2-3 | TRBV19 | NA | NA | TGTGCCAGTAGTATAGTTAAGACAAGTACAGATACGCAGTATTTT | CASSIVKTSTDTQYF
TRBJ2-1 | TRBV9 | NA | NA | TGTGCCAGCAGCGTAGCGGCTTCCCTCAATGAGCAGTTCTTC | CASSVAASLNEQFF
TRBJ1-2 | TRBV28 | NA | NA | TGTGCCAGCGAGCAGAGGAGCGGCTACACCTTC | CASEQRSGYTF
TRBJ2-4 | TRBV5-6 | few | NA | TGTGCCAGCAGCAAGACAGGTGCCAAAAACATTCAGTACTTC | CASSKTGAKNIQYF
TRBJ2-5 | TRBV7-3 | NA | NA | TGTGCCAGCAGCTTATCCAAGCAAGAGACCCAGTACTTC | CASSLSKQETQYF
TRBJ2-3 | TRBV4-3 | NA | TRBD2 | TGCGCCAGCAGCCAAAAGGTAGCGGGAGGCCCACCCACAGATACGCAGTATTTT | CASSQKVAGGPPTDTQYF
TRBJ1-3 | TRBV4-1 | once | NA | TGCGCCAGCAGCCAAGGTTTGGTAGGCGGCGGAAACACCATATATTTT | CASSQGLVGGGNTIYF
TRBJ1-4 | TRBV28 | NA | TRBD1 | TGTGCCAGCAGTGCCCGACAGGGCCCAGGACCCAGGAAACTGTTTTTT | CASSARQGPGPRKLFF
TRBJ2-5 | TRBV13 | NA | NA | TGTGCCAGCAGCTTACCAGGGGTTCAAGAGACCCAGTACTTC | CASSLPGVQETQYF
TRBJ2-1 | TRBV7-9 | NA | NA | TGTGCCAGCGGCTGGACGGAGCTCTCGGGGCTGTTCTTC | CASGWTELSGLFF